Each of the 7 T cell receptor beta chains below was sequenced from the same sample in a study of blood T cell repertoires in COVID-19. Sequenced by immunoSEQ multiplex PCR; TCRdb stores in-frame clones only, minus some. The table lists roughly 53,000 clones, 75% to 80% of them singletons. Sequencing input: peripheral blood. These receptor sequences come from a man aged 65 to 85 with active or convalescent COVID-19.

Many counts were recorded for this clone. The gene calls are TRBV12-3 or TRBV12-4 and TRBJ2-1, with TRBD1 matching 7 bases. With V trimmed by 7 bases and J by 6 bases, 6 bases remained unmatched. CDR3 size: 13 residues. CDR3 sequence (DNA): TGTGCCAGCACCCTGGGACAGACCAATGAGCAGTTCTTC. It codes for CASTLGQTNEQFF.

The gene calls are TRBV18 and TRBJ1-1; TRBD1 might be the D (6 bases). Germline CDR1 KGHSH, CDR2 LQKENI. V lost 2 bases to trimming and J lost 1 base, with 14 bases between them. The CDR3 has 16 residues. The CDR3 bases are TGTGCCAGCTCACCATTAGGGGGGGCCAAGAACACTGAAGCTTTCTTT. It codes for CASSPLGGAKNTEAFF. The full variable domain, its missing parts supplied by reference TRBV18 and TRBJ1-1, is NAGVMQNPRHLVRRRGQEARLRCSPMKGHSHVYWYRQLPEEGLKFMVYLQKENIIDESGMPKERFSAEFPKEGPSILRIQQVVRGDSAAYFCASSPLGGAKNTEAFFGQGTRLTVV.

The V call is TRBV6-5, the J call TRBJ2-1; TRBD1 matches at 7 bases. From germline, CDR1 is MNHEY and CDR2 SVGAGI. This CDR3 is built from 14 residues. The J segment lost 0 bases and the V segment lost 6 bases, leaving 2 bases of the junction unmatched. The CDR3 bases are TGTGCCAGCAGGTGGGACAGCTCCTACAATGAGCAGTTCTTC. Amino acids: CASRWDSSYNEQFF.

The rearrangement links TRBV9 to TRBJ2-3; D is ambiguous. V was trimmed by 0 bases and J by 0 bases, leaving 11 bases between them. Germline CDR1 reads SGDLS; CDR2 reads YYNGEE. The length of the CDR3 is 16 residues. CDR3 sequence reads: CASSVGGGPSTDTQYF. The CDR3 DNA follows: TGTGCCAGCAGCGTAGGTGGTGGCCCTAGCACAGATACGCAGTATTTT.

The chain carries TRBV3-1 (or the pseudogene TRBV3-2) and TRBJ2-3; D is possibly TRBD2 (5 bases). CDR1 and CDR2 from the germline V gene are LGHDT and YNNKEL (reference sequence). V dropped 2 bases and J dropped 4 bases, with 13 bases sitting between them. This CDR3 region has 15 residues. CDR3 amino acids: CASSQSRPGADTQYF. The CDR3 coding sequence is TGTGCCAGCAGCCAATCACGTCCCGGGGCAGATACGCAGTATTTT.

The chain recombines TRBV4-3 with TRBJ2-3; tentative D call: TRBD2 (5 bases). V was clipped by 2 bases and J by 3 bases, with 15 bases between them. Germline loops: CDR1 LGHNA, CDR2 YSLEER. The CDR3 runs to 16 residues. The CDR3 sequence is CASSQHKLGMTDTQYF. DNA of the CDR3: TGCGCCAGCAGCCAACATAAACTAGGAATGACAGATACGCAGTATTTT.

The chain couples TRBV28 to TRBJ1-1; 7 positions agree with TRBD1. The V gene end was trimmed by 6 bases and the J gene end by 6 bases; junction bases not matched to a gene: 13. The CDR3 length is 15 residues. The germline gives CDR1 MDHEN, CDR2 SYDVKM. The CDR3 DNA reads TGTGCCAGCAGCTGGGGACAGCCGGCGGTCTCTGAAGCTTTCTTT. It yields the protein CASSWGQPAVSEAFF.